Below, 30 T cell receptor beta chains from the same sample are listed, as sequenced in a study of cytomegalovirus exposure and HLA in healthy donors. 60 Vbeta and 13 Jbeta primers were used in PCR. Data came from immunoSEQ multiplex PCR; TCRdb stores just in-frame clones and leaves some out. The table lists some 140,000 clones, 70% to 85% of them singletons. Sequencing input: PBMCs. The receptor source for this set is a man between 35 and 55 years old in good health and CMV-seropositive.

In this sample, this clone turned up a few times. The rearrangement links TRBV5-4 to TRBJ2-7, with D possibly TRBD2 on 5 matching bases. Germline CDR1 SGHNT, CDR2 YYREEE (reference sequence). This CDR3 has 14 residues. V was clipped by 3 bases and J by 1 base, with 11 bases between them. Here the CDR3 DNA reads TGTGCCAGCAGCTCCGGACGGGGATCCTACGAGCAGTACTTC. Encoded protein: CASSSGRGSYEQYF.

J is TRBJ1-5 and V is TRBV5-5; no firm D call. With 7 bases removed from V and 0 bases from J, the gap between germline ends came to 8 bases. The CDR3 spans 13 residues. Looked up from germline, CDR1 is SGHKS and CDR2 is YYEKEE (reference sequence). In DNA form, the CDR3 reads TGTGCCAGCGGGCCGGATAGCAATCAGCCCCAGCATTTT. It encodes CASGPDSNQPQHF.

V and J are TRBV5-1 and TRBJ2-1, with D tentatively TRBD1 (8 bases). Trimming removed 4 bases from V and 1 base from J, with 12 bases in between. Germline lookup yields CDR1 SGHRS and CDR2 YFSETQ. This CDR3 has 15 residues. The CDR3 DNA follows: TGCGCCAGCAGCGAACAGGGGGGGTCCTACAATGAGCAGTTCTTC. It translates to CASSEQGGSYNEQFF.

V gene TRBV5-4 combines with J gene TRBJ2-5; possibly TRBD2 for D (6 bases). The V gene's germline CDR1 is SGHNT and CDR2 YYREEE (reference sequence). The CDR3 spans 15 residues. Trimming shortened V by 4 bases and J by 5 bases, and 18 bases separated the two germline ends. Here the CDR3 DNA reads TGTGCCAGCAGCCCGGGGGTGGGGCGGGGTGAGACCCAGTACTTC. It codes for CASSPGVGRGETQYF.

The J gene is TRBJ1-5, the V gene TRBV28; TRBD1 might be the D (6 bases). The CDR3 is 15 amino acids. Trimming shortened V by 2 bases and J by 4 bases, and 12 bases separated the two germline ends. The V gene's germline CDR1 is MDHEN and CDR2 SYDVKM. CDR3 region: CASSLDGQRNQPQHF. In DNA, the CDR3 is TGTGCCAGCAGTTTAGACGGACAGAGAAATCAGCCCCAGCATTTT.

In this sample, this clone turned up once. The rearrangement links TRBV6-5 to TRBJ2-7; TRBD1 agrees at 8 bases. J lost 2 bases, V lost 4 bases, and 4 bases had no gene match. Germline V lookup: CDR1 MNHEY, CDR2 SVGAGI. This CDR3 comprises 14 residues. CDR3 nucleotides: TGTGCCAGCAGTTCCCGGACAGGGACCTACGAGCAGTACTTC. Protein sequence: CASSSRTGTYEQYF.

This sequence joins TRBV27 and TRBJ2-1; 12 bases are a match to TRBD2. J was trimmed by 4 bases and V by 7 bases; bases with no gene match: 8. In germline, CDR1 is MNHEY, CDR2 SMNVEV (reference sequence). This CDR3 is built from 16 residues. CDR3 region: CASNDLAGGLYNEQFF. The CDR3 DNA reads TGTGCCAGCAACGATCTAGCGGGAGGGCTATACAATGAGCAGTTCTTC.

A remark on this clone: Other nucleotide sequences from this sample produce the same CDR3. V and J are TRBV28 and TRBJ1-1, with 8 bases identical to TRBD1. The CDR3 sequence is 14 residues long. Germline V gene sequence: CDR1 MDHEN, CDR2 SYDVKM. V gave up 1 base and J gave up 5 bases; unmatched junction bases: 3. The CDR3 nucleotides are TGTGCCAGCAGTTTATTTACAGGGGGGACTGAAGCTTTCTTT. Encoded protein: CASSLFTGGTEAFF.

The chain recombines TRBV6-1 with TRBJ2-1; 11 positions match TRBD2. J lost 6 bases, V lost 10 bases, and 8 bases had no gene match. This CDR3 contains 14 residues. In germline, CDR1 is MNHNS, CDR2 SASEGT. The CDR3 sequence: CATLGTSGTNEQFF. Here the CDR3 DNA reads TGTGCCACCCTCGGGACTAGCGGAACCAATGAGCAGTTCTTC.

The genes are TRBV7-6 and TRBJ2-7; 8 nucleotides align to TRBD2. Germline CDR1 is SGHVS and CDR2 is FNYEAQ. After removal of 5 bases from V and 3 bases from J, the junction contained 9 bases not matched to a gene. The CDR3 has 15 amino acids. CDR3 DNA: TGTGCCAGCAGCCGCGGGGGGCCCCTGAACTACGAGCAGTACTTC. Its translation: CASSRGGPLNYEQYF. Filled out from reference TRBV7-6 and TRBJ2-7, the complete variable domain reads GAGVSQSPRYKVTKRGQDVALRCDPISGHVSLYWYRQALGQGPEFLTYFNYEAQQDKSGLPNDRFSAERPEGSISTLTIQRTEQRDSAMYRCASSRGGPLNYEQYFGPGTRLTVT.

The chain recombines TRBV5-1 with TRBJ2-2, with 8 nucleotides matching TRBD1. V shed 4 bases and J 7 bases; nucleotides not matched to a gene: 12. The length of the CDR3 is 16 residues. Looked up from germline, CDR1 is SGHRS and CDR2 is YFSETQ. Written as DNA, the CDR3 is TGCGCCAGCAGCGCCTCAGGGGGCGCTTCGAGCGGGGAGCTGTTTTTT. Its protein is CASSASGGASSGELFF.

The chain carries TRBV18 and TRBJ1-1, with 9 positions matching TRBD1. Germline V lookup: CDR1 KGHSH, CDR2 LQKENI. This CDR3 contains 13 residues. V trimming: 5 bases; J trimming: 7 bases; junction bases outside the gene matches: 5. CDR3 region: CASSSQGAGEAFF. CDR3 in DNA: TGTGCCAGCTCATCACAGGGGGCGGGTGAAGCTTTCTTT. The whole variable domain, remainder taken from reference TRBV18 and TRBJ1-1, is NAGVMQNPRHLVRRRGQEARLRCSPMKGHSHVYWYRQLPEEGLKFMVYLQKENIIDESGMPKERFSAEFPKEGPSILRIQQVVRGDSAAYFCASSSQGAGEAFFGQGTRLTVV.

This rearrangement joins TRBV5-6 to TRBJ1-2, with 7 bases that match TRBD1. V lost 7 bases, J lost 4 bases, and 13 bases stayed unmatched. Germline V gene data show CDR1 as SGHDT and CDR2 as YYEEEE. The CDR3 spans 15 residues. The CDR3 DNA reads TGTGCCAGCGACCCTGACAAGGGGGCTGCCTATGGCTACACCTTC. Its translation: CASDPDKGAAYGYTF.

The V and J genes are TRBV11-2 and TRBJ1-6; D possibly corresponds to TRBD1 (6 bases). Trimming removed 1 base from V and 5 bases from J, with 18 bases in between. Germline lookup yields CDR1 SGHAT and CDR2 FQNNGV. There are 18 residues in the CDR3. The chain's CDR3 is CASSLVGGGVLNNSPLHF. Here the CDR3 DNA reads TGTGCCAGCAGCTTAGTTGGGGGGGGCGTCTTGAATAATTCACCCCTCCACTTT. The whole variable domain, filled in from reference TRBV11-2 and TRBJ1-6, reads EAGVAQSPRYKIIEKRQSVAFWCNPISGHATLYWYQQILGQGPKLLIQFQNNGVVDDSQLPKDRFSAERLKGVDSTLKIQPAKLEDSAVYLCASSLVGGGVLNNSPLHFGNGTRLTVT.

This CDR3 is CSATMGADQPQHF. For the CDR3, the DNA is TGCAGCGCTACAATGGGGGCTGATCAGCCCCAGCATTTT. This rearrangement joins TRBV29-1 to TRBJ1-5; possible D gene TRBD1, 6 bases. The CDR3 extends over 13 amino acids. Germline CDR1 reads SQVTM; CDR2 reads ANQGSEA. V was trimmed by 7 bases and J by 5 bases, leaving 15 bases between them.

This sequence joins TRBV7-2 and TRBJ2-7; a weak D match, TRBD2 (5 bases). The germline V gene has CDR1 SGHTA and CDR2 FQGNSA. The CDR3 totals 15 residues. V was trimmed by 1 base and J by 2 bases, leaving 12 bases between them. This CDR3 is CASSLGSAATYEQYF. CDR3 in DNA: TGTGCCAGCAGCTTAGGTAGCGCCGCTACCTACGAGCAGTACTTC.

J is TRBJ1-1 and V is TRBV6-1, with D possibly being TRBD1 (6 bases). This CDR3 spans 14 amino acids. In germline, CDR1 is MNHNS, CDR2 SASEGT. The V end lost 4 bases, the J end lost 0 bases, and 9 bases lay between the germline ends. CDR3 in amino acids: CASSGRTVNTEAFF. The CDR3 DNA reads TGTGCCAGCAGTGGCCGGACAGTGAACACTGAAGCTTTCTTT.

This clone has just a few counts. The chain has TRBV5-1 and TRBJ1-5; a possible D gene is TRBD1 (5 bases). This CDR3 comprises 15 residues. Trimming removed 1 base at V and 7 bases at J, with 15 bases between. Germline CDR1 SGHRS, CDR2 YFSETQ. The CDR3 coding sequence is TGCGCCAGCAGCTTGAGCGCAGGGAATACCCAGCCCCAGCATTTT. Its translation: CASSLSAGNTQPQHF.

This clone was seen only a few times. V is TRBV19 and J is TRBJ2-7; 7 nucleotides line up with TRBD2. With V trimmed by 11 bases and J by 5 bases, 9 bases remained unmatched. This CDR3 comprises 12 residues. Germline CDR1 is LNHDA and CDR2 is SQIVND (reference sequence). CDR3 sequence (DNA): TGTGCCGTGGGTGAGCGGGAAAACGAGCAGTACTTC. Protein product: CAVGERENEQYF.

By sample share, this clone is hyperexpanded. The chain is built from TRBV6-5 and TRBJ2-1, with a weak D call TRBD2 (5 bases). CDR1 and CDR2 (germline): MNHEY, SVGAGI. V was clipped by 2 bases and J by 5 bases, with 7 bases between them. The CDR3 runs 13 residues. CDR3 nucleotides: TGTGCCAGCAGTTACCTACTAGACAATGAGCAGTTCTTC. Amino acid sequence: CASSYLLDNEQFF.

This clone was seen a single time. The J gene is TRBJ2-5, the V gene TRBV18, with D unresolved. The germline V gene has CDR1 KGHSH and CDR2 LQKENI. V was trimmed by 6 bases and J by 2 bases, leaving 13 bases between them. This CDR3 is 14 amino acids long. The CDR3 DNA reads TGTGCCAGCTCTAATGCGGCCCCGCAAGAGACCCAGTACTTC. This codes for CASSNAAPQETQYF.

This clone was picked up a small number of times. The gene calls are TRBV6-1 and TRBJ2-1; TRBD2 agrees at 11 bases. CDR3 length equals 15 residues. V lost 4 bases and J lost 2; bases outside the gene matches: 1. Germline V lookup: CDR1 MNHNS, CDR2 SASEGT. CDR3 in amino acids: CASSGSGRAYNEQFF. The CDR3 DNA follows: TGTGCCAGCAGTGGTAGCGGGAGGGCCTACAATGAGCAGTTCTTC.

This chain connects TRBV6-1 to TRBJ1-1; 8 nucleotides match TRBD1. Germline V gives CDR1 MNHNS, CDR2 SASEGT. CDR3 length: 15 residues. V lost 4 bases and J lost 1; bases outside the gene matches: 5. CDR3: CASSAQDRANTEAFF. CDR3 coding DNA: TGTGCCAGCAGTGCCCAGGACAGGGCGAACACTGAAGCTTTCTTT.

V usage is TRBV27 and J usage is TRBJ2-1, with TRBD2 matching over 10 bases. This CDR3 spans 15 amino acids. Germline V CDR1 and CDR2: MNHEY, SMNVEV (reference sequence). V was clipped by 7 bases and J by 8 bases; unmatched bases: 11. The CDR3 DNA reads TGTGCCAGCACATTAAGCGGGAGGGCCGTATATGAGCAGTTCTTC. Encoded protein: CASTLSGRAVYEQFF.

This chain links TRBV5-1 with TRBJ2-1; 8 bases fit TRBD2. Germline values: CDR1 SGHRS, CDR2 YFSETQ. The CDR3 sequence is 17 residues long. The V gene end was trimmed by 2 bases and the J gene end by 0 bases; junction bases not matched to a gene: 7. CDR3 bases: TGCGCCAGCAGCTTTACCCTACTAGCGGCCTCCTACAATGAGCAGTTCTTC. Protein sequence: CASSFTLLAASYNEQFF.

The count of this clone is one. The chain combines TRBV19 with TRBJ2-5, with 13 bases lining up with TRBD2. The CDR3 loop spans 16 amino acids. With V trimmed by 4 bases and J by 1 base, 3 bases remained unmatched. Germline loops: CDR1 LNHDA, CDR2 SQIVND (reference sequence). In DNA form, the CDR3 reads TGTGCCAGTAGTACAACTAGCGGGAGGGCCCAAGAGACCCAGTACTTC. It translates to CASSTTSGRAQETQYF.

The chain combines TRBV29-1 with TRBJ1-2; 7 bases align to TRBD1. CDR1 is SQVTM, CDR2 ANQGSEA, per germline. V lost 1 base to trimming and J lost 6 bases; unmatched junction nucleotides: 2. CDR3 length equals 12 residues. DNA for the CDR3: TGCAGCGTTGAAGGACAGGGCCATGGCTACACCTTC. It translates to CSVEGQGHGYTF.

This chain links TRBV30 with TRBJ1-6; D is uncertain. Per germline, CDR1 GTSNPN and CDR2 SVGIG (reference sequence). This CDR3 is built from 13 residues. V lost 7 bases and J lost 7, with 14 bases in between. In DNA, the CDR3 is TGTGCCTCTCAGGCGCAAACCAATTCACCCCTCCACTTT. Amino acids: CASQAQTNSPLHF.

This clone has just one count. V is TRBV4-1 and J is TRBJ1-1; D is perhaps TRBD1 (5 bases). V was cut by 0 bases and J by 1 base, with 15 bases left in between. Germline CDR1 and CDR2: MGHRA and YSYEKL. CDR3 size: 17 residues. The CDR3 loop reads CASSQDERVRENTEAFF. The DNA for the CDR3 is TGCGCCAGCAGCCAAGATGAGCGGGTCAGGGAGAACACTGAAGCTTTCTTT.

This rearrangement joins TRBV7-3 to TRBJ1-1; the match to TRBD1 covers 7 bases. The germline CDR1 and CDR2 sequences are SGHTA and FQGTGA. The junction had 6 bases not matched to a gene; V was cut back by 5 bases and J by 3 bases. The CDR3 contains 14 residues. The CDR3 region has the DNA TGTGCCAGCAGCGCCACAGGGGAGGACACTGAAGCTTTCTTT. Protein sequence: CASSATGEDTEAFF.